This T cell receptor beta chain was found in a study of blood T cell repertoires in COVID-19. Looking at the study overall: Sample material is recorded as cDNA or gDNA derived from T cells, B-cell-depleted T cells, or PBMCs.

How the authors handled the data: Amplification from reference gene primers served as the basis for estimated nucleated cell counts. Using immunoSEQ multiplex PCR, the repertoire was profiled, and TCRdb retains in-frame clones only, with some absent. That table supplies the V and J calls and clone size; D and trimming were determined from the DNA. The profile shows 250,000 to 350,000 clones, approximately 81% of them singletons. V lost 5 bases and J lost 6; bases outside the gene matches: 12. The germline V gene has CDR1 LNHDA and CDR2 SQIVND (reference sequence). The CDR3 sequence is 18 residues long. Assignment of participants to cohorts was predicated upon participant-reported clinical history.

The TCR sequence derives from a woman aged 45-65 years who had recovered from COVID-19. The chain employs TRBV19 and TRBJ2-1; 14 bases fit TRBD2. The sample consisted of PBMCs or T cells enriched from blood (not recorded which). The CDR3, as DNA: TGTGCCAGTAGTGAAACGGGACTAGCGGGAGTATACGTCAATGAGCAGTTCTTC. Protein: CASSETGLAGVYVNEQFF.